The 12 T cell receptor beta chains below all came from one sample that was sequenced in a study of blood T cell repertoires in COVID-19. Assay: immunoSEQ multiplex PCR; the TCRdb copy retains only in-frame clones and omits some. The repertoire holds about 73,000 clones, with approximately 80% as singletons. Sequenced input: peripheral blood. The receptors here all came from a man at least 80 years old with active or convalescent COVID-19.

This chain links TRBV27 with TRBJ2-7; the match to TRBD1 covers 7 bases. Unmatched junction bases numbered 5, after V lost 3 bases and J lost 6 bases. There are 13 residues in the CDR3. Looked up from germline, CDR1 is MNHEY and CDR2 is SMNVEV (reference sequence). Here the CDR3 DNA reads TGTGCCAGCAGTTTTTACAGGGGTGGCGAGCAGTACTTC. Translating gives CASSFYRGGEQYF.

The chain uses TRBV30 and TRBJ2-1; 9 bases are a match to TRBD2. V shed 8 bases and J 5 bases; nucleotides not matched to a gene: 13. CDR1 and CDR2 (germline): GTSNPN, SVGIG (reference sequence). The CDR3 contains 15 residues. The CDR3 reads CARSSAGGPNNEQFF. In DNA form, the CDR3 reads TGTGCCCGATCCTCGGCGGGAGGGCCGAACAATGAGCAGTTCTTC.

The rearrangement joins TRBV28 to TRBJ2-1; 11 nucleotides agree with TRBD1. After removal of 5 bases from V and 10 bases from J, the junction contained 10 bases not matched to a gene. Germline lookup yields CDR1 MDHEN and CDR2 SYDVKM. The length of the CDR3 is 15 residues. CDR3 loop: CASSQSGTGGREQFF. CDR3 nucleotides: TGTGCCAGCAGTCAATCAGGGACAGGGGGTCGGGAGCAGTTCTTC.

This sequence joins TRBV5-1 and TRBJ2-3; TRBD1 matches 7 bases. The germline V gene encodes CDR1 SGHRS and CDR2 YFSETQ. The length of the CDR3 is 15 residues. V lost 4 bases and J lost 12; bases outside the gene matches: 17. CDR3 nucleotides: TGCGCCAGCAGCCCACGACAGGGCATGGCCATTAACCAGTATTTT. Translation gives CASSPRQGMAINQYF.

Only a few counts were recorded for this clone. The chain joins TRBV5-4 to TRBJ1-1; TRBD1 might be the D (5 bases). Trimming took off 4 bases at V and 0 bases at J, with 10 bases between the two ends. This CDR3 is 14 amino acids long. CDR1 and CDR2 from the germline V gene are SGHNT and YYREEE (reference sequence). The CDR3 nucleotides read TGTGCCAGCAGCAATACAGGACTGAACACTGAAGCTTTCTTT. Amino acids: CASSNTGLNTEAFF.

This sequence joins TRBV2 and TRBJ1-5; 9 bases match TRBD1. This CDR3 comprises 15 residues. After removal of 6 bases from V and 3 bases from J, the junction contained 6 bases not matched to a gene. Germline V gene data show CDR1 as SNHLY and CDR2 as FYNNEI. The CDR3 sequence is CASRGQGRNNQPQHF. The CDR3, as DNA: TGTGCCAGCAGGGGACAGGGAAGGAACAATCAGCCCCAGCATTTT.

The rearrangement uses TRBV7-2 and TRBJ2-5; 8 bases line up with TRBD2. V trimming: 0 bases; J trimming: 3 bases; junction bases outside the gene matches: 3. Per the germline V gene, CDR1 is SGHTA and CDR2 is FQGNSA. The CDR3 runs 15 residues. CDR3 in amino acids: CASSLAGTREETQYF. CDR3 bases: TGTGCCAGCAGCTTAGCAGGGACTAGGGAAGAGACCCAGTACTTC.

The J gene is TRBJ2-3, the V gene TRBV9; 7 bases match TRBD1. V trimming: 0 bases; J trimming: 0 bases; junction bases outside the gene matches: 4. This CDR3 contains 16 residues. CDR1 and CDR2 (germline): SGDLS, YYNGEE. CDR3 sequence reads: CASSVAGQLSTDTQYF. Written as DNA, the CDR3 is TGTGCCAGCAGCGTAGCGGGACAGCTCAGCACAGATACGCAGTATTTT.

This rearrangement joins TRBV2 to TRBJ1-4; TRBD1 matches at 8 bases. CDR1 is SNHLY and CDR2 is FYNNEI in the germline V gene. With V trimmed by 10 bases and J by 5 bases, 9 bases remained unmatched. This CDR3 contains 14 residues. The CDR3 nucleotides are TGTGCCACCCAAACCGACAGGGGAAATGAAAAACTGTTTTTT. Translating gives CATQTDRGNEKLFF.

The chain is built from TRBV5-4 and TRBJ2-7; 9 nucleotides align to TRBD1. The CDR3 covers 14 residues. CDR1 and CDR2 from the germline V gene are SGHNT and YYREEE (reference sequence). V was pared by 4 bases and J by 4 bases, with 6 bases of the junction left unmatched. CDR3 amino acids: CASSPGTGFYEQYF. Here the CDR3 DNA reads TGTGCCAGCAGCCCCGGGACAGGGTTTTACGAGCAGTACTTC.

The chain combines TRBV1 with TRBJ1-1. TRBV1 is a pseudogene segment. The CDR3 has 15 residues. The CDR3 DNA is TGCACCAGCAGCCAAGATAAGGAGTTGAACACTGAAGCTTTCTTT. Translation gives CTSSQDKELNTEAFF.

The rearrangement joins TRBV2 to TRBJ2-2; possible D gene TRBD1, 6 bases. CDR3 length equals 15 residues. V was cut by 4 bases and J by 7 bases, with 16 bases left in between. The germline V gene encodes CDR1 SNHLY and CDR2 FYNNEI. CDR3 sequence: CASSALTGQGGELFF. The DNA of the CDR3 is TGTGCCAGCAGTGCGCTAACAGGGCAGGGCGGGGAGCTGTTTTTT.